A selection of T cell receptor beta chains follows, all from one sample in a study of CD8+ T cells in alopecia areata. TCRdb's table, derived via immunoSEQ multiplex PCR, lists solely in-frame clones and lacks some. The sample lists fewer than 150,000 clones; about four fifths were seen once. Specimen: CD8+ T cells sorted from blood, collected at week 4, from a patient treated with tofacitinib. The receptors shown here come from a human donor with alopecia areata. CDR3s include the opening cysteine and the closing phenylalanine or tryptophan. The order of the fields is clone size, J gene, V gene, D gene, CDR3 DNA, CDR3 protein. A D gene is named only where the DNA matches it firmly. The size of a clone is reported for some rows only, either as once, few or many, or as a class for expanded clones.

>once|TRBJ2-1|TRBV13|NA
TGTGCCAGCAGCAACCAGCCGACGCAGCGCGAGCAGTTCTTC
CASSNQPTQREQFF
>NA|TRBJ1-1|TRBV19|NA
TGTGCCAGTAGTATGGGCCTGAACTCTGAAGCTTTCTTT
CASSMGLNSEAFF
>NA|TRBJ2-5|TRBV7-2|NA
TGTGCCAGCAGCTTATATCCTCTCGAGACCCAGTACTTC
CASSLYPLETQYF
>NA|TRBJ2-7|TRBV5-8|NA
TGTGCCAGCAGCCCGCGTGTCGGAACGGGGGAGCAGTACTTC
CASSPRVGTGEQYF
>NA|TRBJ2-3|TRBV5-4|NA
TGTGCCAGCAGCTCTGGACCAGATACGCAGTATTTT
CASSSGPDTQYF
>few|TRBJ2-1|TRBV7-9|TRBD1
TGTGCCAGCAGGTCGGGACAGGGGAATGAGCAGTTCTTC
CASRSGQGNEQFF
>NA|TRBJ2-3|TRBV7-9|NA
TGTGCCAGCAGCCTCACTCAGGGCGACACAGATACGCAGTATTTT
CASSLTQGDTDTQYF
>NA|TRBJ2-4|TRBV6-5|NA
TGTGCCAGCAGCCCCGACGGTTTAAACATTCAGTACTTC
CASSPDGLNIQYF
>NA|TRBJ2-7|TRBV7-8|TRBD2
TGTGCCAGCCTGAGCGGGATTCGCTACGAGCAGTACTTC
CASLSGIRYEQYF
>NA|TRBJ2-3|TRBV11-2|NA
TGTGCCAGCAGCTCGCCCCCTTCCACAGATACGCAGTATTTT
CASSSPPSTDTQYF
>NA|TRBJ1-1|TRBV7-2|NA
TGTGCCAGCAGCTTAGTGGGAATGAACACTGAAGCTTTCTTT
CASSLVGMNTEAFF
>NA|TRBJ1-5|TRBV4-1|TRBD1
TGCGCCAGCAGCCAAGAGGACAGGGGAAGTCAGCCCCAGCATTTT
CASSQEDRGSQPQHF
>NA|TRBJ2-2|TRBV6-6|NA
TGTGCCAGCAGATCCACAGGGGGGGCCGGGGAGCTGTTTTTT
CASRSTGGAGELFF
>NA|TRBJ2-4|TRBV7-9|NA
TGTGCCAGCAGCCCGGGGAGGGGGACGGAGGCACGTAACATTCAGTACTTC
CASSPGRGTEARNIQYF
>NA|TRBJ2-7|TRBV21-1|NA
TGTGCCAGCAGCAAAGGAGGAAGAGACTGTGTGGTGGAGCAGTACTTC
CASSKGGRDCVVEQYF
>NA|TRBJ2-1|TRBV7-7|NA
TGTGCTAGCAGCCATTCGGAGGGGGCAGGGGCCTACAATGAGCAGTTCTTC
CASSHSEGAGAYNEQFF
>NA|TRBJ2-1|TRBV6-4|TRBD2
TGTGCCAGCAGTGCGGGACTAGCGGAGAACAATGAGCAGTTCTTC
CASSAGLAENNEQFF
>NA|TRBJ2-1|TRBV4-1|NA
TGCGCCAGCAGCCAAGAATCATTTAGCTCCTACAATGAGCAGTTCTTC
CASSQESFSSYNEQFF
>few|TRBJ1-5|TRBV4-1|NA
TGCGCCAGCAGCCCTAACGGCGACAGTGGCGTGCCCCAGCATTTT
CASSPNGDSGVPQHF
>NA|TRBJ2-1|TRBV7-2|TRBD2
TGTGCCAGCAGCTTAGTCCTAGCGGGGGGGTCATACAATGAGCAGTTCTTC
CASSLVLAGGSYNEQFF
>few|TRBJ2-7|TRBV2|TRBD1
TGTGCCAGCAGGTTAGGACAGGGGACCGAGCAGTACTTC
CASRLGQGTEQYF
>NA|TRBJ1-3|TRBV15|NA
TGTGCCACCAGTGCCGGGGTAACCTCTGGAAACACCATATATTTT
CATSAGVTSGNTIYF
>NA|TRBJ2-7|TRBV4-2|NA
TGTGCCAGCAGACCCCGGGACGGTTACGAGCAGTACTTC
CASRPRDGYEQYF
>NA|TRBJ2-1|TRBV27|NA
TGTGCCAGCAGTTTTCAGGGATCGGGGGCCTACAATGAGCAGTTCTTC
CASSFQGSGAYNEQFF
>NA|TRBJ2-1|TRBV7-7|TRBD1
TGTGCTAGCAGCATGCTCCCGGGACAGGGCTACAATGAGCAGTTCTTC
CASSMLPGQGYNEQFF
>NA|TRBJ1-6|TRBV7-2|NA
TGTGCCAGCAGCTTCCTTCGGGGAGGCAATTCACCCCTCCACTTT
CASSFLRGGNSPLHF
>NA|TRBJ2-3|TRBV2|TRBD2
TGTGCCAGCAGCGCACTAGCGGGGGGGACAGATACGCAGTATTTT
CASSALAGGTDTQYF
>NA|TRBJ2-3|TRBV30|NA
TGTGCCTGGAGAGGTGCAGATACGCAGTATTTT
CAWRGADTQYF
>NA|TRBJ2-3|TRBV2|TRBD1
TGTGCCAGCAGTGTTTGGACAGGGGTAACAGATACGCAGTATTTT
CASSVWTGVTDTQYF
>NA|TRBJ1-2|TRBV7-9|NA
TGTGCCAGCAGCCCCCAGCAGTATGGCTACACCTTC
CASSPQQYGYTF
>NA|TRBJ1-5|TRBV28|TRBD1
TGTGCCACCTCTATTCAGGGGGCAAGCAATCAGCCCCAGCATTTT
CATSIQGASNQPQHF
>NA|TRBJ2-7|TRBV7-9|NA
TGTGCCAGCAGCTCGAGTTTCGGGGACGAGCAGTACTTC
CASSSSFGDEQYF
>NA|TRBJ2-5|TRBV4-1|TRBD2
TGCGCCAGCAGCCAAGAAGTAGCGGGGGGATCCAGGGAGACCCAGTACTTC
CASSQEVAGGSRETQYF
>NA|TRBJ2-3|TRBV9|NA
TGTGCCAGCAGCGACCCCAGACAGAGCACAGATACGCAGTATTTT
CASSDPRQSTDTQYF
>NA|TRBJ1-2|TRBV25-1|TRBD1
TGTGCCAGCAGTGAGTGGGGGACAGGGTATGGCTACACCTTC
CASSEWGTGYGYTF
>NA|TRBJ2-3|TRBV6-5|NA
TGTGCCAGCAGTTGGACTAGGGGGGGCACAGATACGCAGTATTTT
CASSWTRGGTDTQYF
>NA|TRBJ2-3|TRBV7-3|TRBD2
TGTGCCAGCAGCTTGATATCAGGGGCTAGCGGGGATGGCACAGATACGCAGTATTTT
CASSLISGASGDGTDTQYF
>NA|TRBJ2-1|TRBV29-1|NA
TGCAGCGTGAAGGGCCCTTCCCTCAATGAGCAGTTCTTC
CSVKGPSLNEQFF
>NA|TRBJ2-4|TRBV6-5|NA
TGTGCCAGCAGTACGAGGACTTGGGACATTCAGTACTTC
CASSTRTWDIQYF
>few|TRBJ1-1|TRBV4-1|TRBD1
TGCGCCAGCAGCCAAGACGAAACCGGGACAGGGATGACTGAAGCTTTCTTT
CASSQDETGTGMTEAFF
>NA|TRBJ2-1|TRBV6-6|NA
TGTGCCAGCAGTTACGTTGGGATAGAGCAGTTCTTC
CASSYVGIEQFF
>NA|TRBJ2-1|TRBV15|NA
TGTGCCACCAGCAGAGATGATGAGACACTCAACAGGCAGTTCTTC
CATSRDDETLNRQFF
>NA|TRBJ2-7|TRBV4-1|TRBD2
TGCGCCAGCAGCCAAGAACTAGCGGGGGCCTCCTACGAGCAGTACTTC
CASSQELAGASYEQYF
>NA|TRBJ2-2|TRBV7-8|NA
TGTGCCAGCAGCTTAGCGCGGGGTTGGGGGGAGCTGTTTTTT
CASSLARGWGELFF
>NA|TRBJ2-5|TRBV7-8|TRBD2
TGTGCCAGCAGCCCGGAAGGGACTACCCGCCAAGAGACCCAGTACTTC
CASSPEGTTRQETQYF
>NA|TRBJ2-7|TRBV5-6|NA
TGTGCCAGCAGCCCGGGTAGCGGCAACGAGCAGTACTTC
CASSPGSGNEQYF
>NA|TRBJ1-1|TRBV27|NA
TGTGCCAGCAGTTTAGTCTATGGGGAAATGAACACTGAAGCTTTCTTT
CASSLVYGEMNTEAFF
>NA|TRBJ2-1|TRBV27|TRBD2
TGTGCCAGCAGTCCTTGGGCTAGCGGGGTTAATGAGCAGTTCTTC
CASSPWASGVNEQFF
>NA|TRBJ2-3|TRBV4-3|TRBD2
TGCGCCAGCAGCCAAGCAGCGGGGGGAATCACAGATACGCAGTATTTT
CASSQAAGGITDTQYF
>NA|TRBJ2-7|TRBV29-1|NA
TGCAGCGTTGGGCAGGGGTCCCCCTACGAGCAGTACTTC
CSVGQGSPYEQYF
>few|TRBJ1-2|TRBV30|TRBD1
TGTGCCTGGAGTGTACTTAGGGGGCTCGGCTATGGCTACACCTTC
CAWSVLRGLGYGYTF
>NA|TRBJ2-7|TRBV5-1|NA
TGCGCCAGCAGCTTTTGGGGGGACCACGAGCAGTACTTC
CASSFWGDHEQYF
>few|TRBJ2-7|TRBV6-5|NA
TGTGCCAGCAAGTGGCACCAAGAAGCCTACGAGCAGTACTTC
CASKWHQEAYEQYF
>NA|TRBJ2-7|TRBV7-2|TRBD2
TGTGCCAGCAGCTTAGATGGGACTAGCCTCGAGCAGTACTTC
CASSLDGTSLEQYF
>NA|TRBJ2-7|TRBV5-6|TRBD1
TGTGCCAGCAGCTTTGGGACAGGGGCTAAAGAGCAGTACTTC
CASSFGTGAKEQYF